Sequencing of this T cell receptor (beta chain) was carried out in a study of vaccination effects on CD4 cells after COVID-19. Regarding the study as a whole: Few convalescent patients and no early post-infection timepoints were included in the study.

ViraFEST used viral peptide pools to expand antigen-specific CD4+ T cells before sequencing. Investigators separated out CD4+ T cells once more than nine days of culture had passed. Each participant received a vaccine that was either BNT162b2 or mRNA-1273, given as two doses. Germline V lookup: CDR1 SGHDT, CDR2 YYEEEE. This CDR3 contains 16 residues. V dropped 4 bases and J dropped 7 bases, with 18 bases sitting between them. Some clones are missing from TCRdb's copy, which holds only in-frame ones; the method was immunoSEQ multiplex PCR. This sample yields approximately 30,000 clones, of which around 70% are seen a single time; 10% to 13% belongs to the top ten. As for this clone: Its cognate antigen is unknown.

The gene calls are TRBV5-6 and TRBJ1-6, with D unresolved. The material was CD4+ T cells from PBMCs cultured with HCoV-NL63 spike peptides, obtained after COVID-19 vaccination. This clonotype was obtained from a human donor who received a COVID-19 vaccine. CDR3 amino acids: CASSGPGRSENSPLHF. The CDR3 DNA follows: TGTGCCAGCAGCGGCCCCGGGAGGTCTGAAAATTCACCCCTCCACTTT. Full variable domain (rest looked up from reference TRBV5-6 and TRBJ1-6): DAGVTQSPTHLIKTRGQQVTLRCSPKSGHDTVSWYQQALGQGPQFIFQYYEEEERQRGNFPDRFSGHQFPNYSSELNVNALLLGDSALYLCASSGPGRSENSPLHFGNGTRLTVT.